The clone carrying this TCR beta chain has only a few counts. Its target is not known. Trimming stripped 4 bases from V and 10 bases from J, with 13 bases between. This CDR3 region has 11 residues. Germline CDR1 and CDR2: DFQATT and SNEGSKA (reference sequence). An Oncomine TCR Beta short-read assay was used to sequence the DNA from cultured CD4+ T cells. Cultures of CD4+ T cells served as the source for extracting genomic DNA. TCRdb re-derived calls from the PCR reads in MiXCR, one entry per CDR3 protein. The sample lists roughly 20,000 distinct CDR3 sequences; around four fifths were seen once. The sample belongs to a study of vaccination and CD4 T cells after COVID-19. Study in general: Cultures that served as controls received a CEFX pool, an HIV-1 Nef pool, or no peptide.

Treatment described: approximately 11-day PBMC culture with coronavirus spike peptide pools or control peptides (ViraFEST assay). Peptide pool stimulation in ViraFEST expanded antigen-specific T cells, whose TCRs were then sequenced. Healthy people given the vaccine had no prior SARS-CoV-2 infection (nucleocapsid antibodies were negative before and after vaccination). J is TRBJ1-2 and V is TRBV20-1, with D tentatively TRBD1 (6 bases). The specimen comprised CD4+ T cells from blood, cultured in vitro, sampled after SARS-CoV-2 vaccination. The clonotype comes from a human donor who received a COVID-19 vaccine. The CDR3 sequence is CSAIRGPVYTF. The CDR3 nucleotides are TGCAGTGCTATACGGGGGCCCGTCTACACCTTC.